These 27 T cell receptor beta chains originate from one sample sequenced in a study of early T cells in non-severe SARS-CoV-2 infection. TCRdb called the 5' RACE reads again in MiXCR, with one record for every CDR3 protein. Here the sample spans fewer than 65,000 distinct CDR3 sequences, roughly 7.6% being singletons. The sample here was whole blood, taken at baseline. The receptors originated from an adult who was a healthcare worker with PCR-confirmed SARS-CoV-2 infection or an uninfected control (not recorded which).

This clonotype appeared a few times. The rearrangement links TRBV5-1 to TRBJ2-2; no definite D call. V was pared by 0 bases and J by 7 bases, with 10 bases between. Germline CDR1 is SGHRS and CDR2 is YFSETQ. The CDR3 loop spans 14 amino acids. CDR3 sequence reads: CASSLEISGGELFF. CDR3 nucleotide sequence: TGCGCCAGCAGCTTGGAGATTTCCGGCGGGGAGCTGTTTTTT.

This clonotype was seen only a few times. V is TRBV6-1 and J is TRBJ2-7; 8 bases are a match to TRBD2. The CDR3 sequence is 16 residues long. The V gene end was trimmed by 2 bases and the J gene end by 3 bases; junction bases not matched to a gene: 9. CDR1 and CDR2 (germline): MNHNS, SASEGT. The CDR3 DNA reads TGTGCCAGCAGTGAACCCTATCTAGCGGGTATCTACGAGCAGTACTTC. Amino acid sequence: CASSEPYLAGIYEQYF.

This clonotype was observed a few times. The chain combines TRBV4-2 with TRBJ2-7; D possibly matches TRBD1 or TRBD2 (5 bases each). V lost 4 bases to trimming and J lost 2 bases, with 12 bases between them. The CDR3 has 14 residues. Germline CDR1 LGHNA, CDR2 YNFKEQ. The CDR3 region has the DNA TGTGCCAGCAGCCTCGGGACCGTTACCTACGAGCAGTACTTC. It codes for CASSLGTVTYEQYF.

This clonotype occurred many times. V gene TRBV18 combines with J gene TRBJ2-2; D not resolved. Germline-derived CDR1 and CDR2 are KGHSH and LQKENI. Trimming shortened V by 2 bases and J by 3 bases, and 7 bases separated the two germline ends. This CDR3 region has 14 residues. DNA of the CDR3: TGTGCCAGCTCACCAGGCGTCGACACCGGGGAGCTGTTTTTT. This gives the protein CASSPGVDTGELFF.

The chain joins TRBV11-2 to TRBJ2-3; no clear D gene. Trimming pared 0 bases from V and 5 bases from J, leaving 12 bases between. CDR3 length equals 15 residues. From germline, CDR1 is SGHAT and CDR2 FQNNGV. CDR3 sequence: CASSLDPLVGDTQYF. The DNA of the CDR3 is TGTGCCAGCAGCTTAGATCCCCTGGTAGGAGATACGCAGTATTTT. The complete variable domain, with remaining parts taken from reference TRBV11-2 and TRBJ2-3, reads EAGVAQSPRYKIIEKRQSVAFWCNPISGHATLYWYQQILGQGPKLLIQFQNNGVVDDSQLPKDRFSAERLKGVDSTLKIQPAKLEDSAVYLCASSLDPLVGDTQYFGPGTRLTVL.

This clonotype has more than one count but fewer than ten. This rearrangement joins TRBV28 to TRBJ2-5, with D perhaps TRBD2 (6 bases). The CDR3 spans 15 residues. Between the trimmed V and J ends, which lost 7 bases and 5 bases, there was a span of 20 bases. Per germline, CDR1 MDHEN and CDR2 SYDVKM. CDR3 bases: TGTGCCAGCAATCTGGGCGGGGCCGCTAGCGAGACCCAGTACTTC. This codes for CASNLGGAASETQYF.

This clonotype turned up a few times. The rearrangement links TRBV6-2 or TRBV6-3 to TRBJ2-5; D remains ambiguous. Germline V gives CDR1 MNHEY, CDR2 SVGEGT. The ends were cut back, 5 bases at V and 10 bases at J, with 17 bases in the middle. The CDR3 is 13 residues long. CDR3 in amino acids: CASSPSTLVNQYF. The CDR3 DNA reads as TGTGCCAGCAGTCCCTCAACTTTGGTGAACCAGTACTTC.

The chain uses TRBV6-2 or TRBV6-3 and TRBJ2-5, with 8 bases matching TRBD2. The V segment lost 8 bases and the J segment 5 bases; nucleotides outside the gene matches: 10. Germline-derived CDR1 and CDR2 are MNHEY and SVGEGT. CDR3 length equals 14 residues. The CDR3 DNA follows: TGTGCCAGCTTGAGGGGCGGGACTAGTGAGACCCAGTACTTC. It codes for CASLRGGTSETQYF.

This clonotype showed up many times. The chain combines TRBV4-1 with TRBJ1-5; 7 bases line up with TRBD1. The CDR3 spans 15 residues. The V and J ends lost 6 bases and 2 bases, in that order; junction bases with no gene match: 7. Germline assignment: CDR1 MGHRA and CDR2 YSYEKL. The CDR3 DNA sequence: TGCGCCAGCAGTGTCGACAGGGCTGGCAATCAGCCCCAGCATTTT. It encodes CASSVDRAGNQPQHF.

This clonotype was seen more than once but under ten times. The chain recombines TRBV11-2 with TRBJ2-7; tentatively, D is TRBD1 (6 bases). This CDR3 is built from 15 residues. Germline V gene lookup returns CDR1 SGHAT and CDR2 FQNNGV. Trimming left V 9 bases short and J 1 base short, with 19 bases between. The CDR3 loop reads CASTNRAGTSYEQYF. CDR3 sequence (DNA): TGTGCCAGTACCAATAGGGCAGGGACATCCTACGAGCAGTACTTC.

This clonotype was recorded at least ten times. The rearrangement links TRBV4-1 to TRBJ1-5; 9 nucleotides align to TRBD1. J lost 6 bases, V lost 4 bases, and 7 bases had no gene match. Germline CDR1 is MGHRA and CDR2 is YSYEKL. The CDR3 consists of 15 residues. The CDR3 region is CASSPGQGVGQPQHF. The CDR3 DNA reads TGCGCCAGCAGCCCGGGACAGGGCGTTGGTCAGCCCCAGCATTTT.

This clonotype was recorded many times. This rearrangement joins TRBV28 to TRBJ2-7; 10 positions match TRBD1. This CDR3 is 16 amino acids long. Trimming removed 3 bases from V and 7 bases from J; junction bases left unmatched: 12. Germline V lookup: CDR1 MDHEN, CDR2 SYDVKM. The CDR3 nucleotides read TGTGCCAGCAGTTTCCCCGGGACAGGGGCCCGAGGGGAGCAGTACTTC. It codes for CASSFPGTGARGEQYF.

The chain joins TRBV13 to TRBJ2-7; 9 bases map to TRBD2. V shed 5 bases, J shed 5 bases, and the junction held 10 bases outside the gene matches. The CDR3 extends over 15 amino acids. The germline V gene has CDR1 PRHDT and CDR2 FYEKMQ (reference sequence). In DNA, the CDR3 is TGTGCCAGCAGCCCCCACGCGGGAGGGGTCAACGAGCAGTACTTC. The encoded protein is CASSPHAGGVNEQYF.

This clonotype was counted only a few times. V and J are TRBV4-1 and TRBJ2-1; TRBD2 is a possible D gene (6 bases). Germline values: CDR1 MGHRA, CDR2 YSYEKL. The CDR3 extends over 14 amino acids. The germline V and J ends were trimmed by 5 bases and 5 bases, with 13 bases remaining between them. CDR3 nucleotides: TGCGCCAGCAGCTCGGGGGTCAGGGACAATGAGCAGTTCTTC. Protein: CASSSGVRDNEQFF.

The table lists this clonotype with many counts. V usage is TRBV2 and J usage is TRBJ2-3, with 8 bases fitting TRBD1. Germline loops: CDR1 SNHLY, CDR2 FYNNEI. The CDR3 has 16 residues. Germline trimming cut 4 bases from V and 0 bases from J; bases unmatched to any gene: 6. For the CDR3, the DNA is TGTGCCAGCAGTGGCCCCGGGACAGGAAGCACAGATACGCAGTATTTT. Translation: CASSGPGTGSTDTQYF.

The table lists this clonotype with many counts. The genes are TRBV12-3 or TRBV12-4 and TRBJ2-3; 8 bases are shared with TRBD2. The V gene end was trimmed by 5 bases and the J gene end by 5 bases; junction bases not matched to a gene: 12. The CDR3 sequence is 16 residues long. CDR3 bases: TGTGCCAGCAGTCCCAGCGGGAGTCCCCGGGGAGATACGCAGTATTTT. Translated, it gives CASSPSGSPRGDTQYF.

This clonotype was observed a handful of times. The chain has TRBV21-1 and TRBJ2-2; the listed D gene, TRBD2, was not tested against the DNA. TRBV21-1 counts as a pseudogene. The CDR3 contains 18 residues. Here the CDR3 DNA reads TGTGCCAGCAGACAGAAGGCTAGCGGGAGGAAAAACACCGGGGAGCTGTTTTTT. Residues: CASRQKASGRKNTGELFF.

The chain uses TRBV7-8 and TRBJ2-5, with 10 bases identical to TRBD1. This CDR3 spans 17 amino acids. V was clipped by 1 base and J by 3 bases; unmatched bases: 8. Germline V gives CDR1 SGHVS, CDR2 FQNEAQ. In DNA form, the CDR3 reads TGTGCCAGCAGCTTAGGAGGCTCAGGGACAGGGGAAGAGACCCAGTACTTC. Its translation is CASSLGGSGTGEETQYF.

The V gene is TRBV29-1, the J gene TRBJ2-1; D is tentatively TRBD1 or TRBD2 (6 bases each). Trimming pared 8 bases from V and 7 bases from J, leaving 24 bases between. Per the germline V gene, CDR1 is SQVTM and CDR2 is ANQGSEA. The CDR3 loop spans 15 amino acids. The CDR3 loop reads CSLRGVPSAPNEQFF. In nucleotides, the CDR3 is TGCAGCTTAAGGGGGGTGCCTAGCGCACCAAATGAGCAGTTCTTC.

This clonotype was seen ten or more times. The gene calls are TRBV7-9 and TRBJ2-7; 7 positions match TRBD2. Unmatched junction bases numbered 14, after V lost 4 bases and J lost 2 bases. Germline lookup yields CDR1 SEHNR and CDR2 FQNEAQ (reference sequence). This CDR3 comprises 17 residues. The CDR3 spells CASSSQESGGGTYEQYF. CDR3 DNA: TGTGCCAGCAGCTCCCAGGAGAGTGGCGGGGGAACCTACGAGCAGTACTTC.

The chain combines TRBV12-3 or TRBV12-4 with TRBJ1-2, with a tentative D call TRBD1 (6 bases). This CDR3 is built from 17 residues. Trimming took 3 bases from V and 4 from J, leaving 21 bases between them. The CDR3 region is CASSFGSSGGLGYGYTF. CDR3 DNA: TGTGCCAGCAGTTTCGGATCATCCGGGGGGCTCGGCTATGGCTACACCTTC.

This clonotype appeared a few times. J is TRBJ2-4 and V is TRBV13; D unclear. The V end was cut by 5 bases, the J end by 0 bases, with 8 bases between. In germline, CDR1 is PRHDT, CDR2 FYEKMQ (reference sequence). The CDR3 is 14 residues long. CDR3 region: CASSGRLAKNIQYF. Here the CDR3 DNA reads TGTGCCAGCAGCGGGCGCCTAGCCAAAAACATTCAGTACTTC.

There are many counts of this clonotype. The chain joins TRBV18 to TRBJ2-7; D gene uncertain. Germline CDR1 reads KGHSH; CDR2 reads LQKENI. This CDR3 region has 16 residues. Between the trimmed V and J ends, which lost 3 bases and 0 bases, there was a span of 15 bases. The CDR3: CASSPHPFRNSYEQYF. Here the CDR3 DNA reads TGTGCCAGCTCACCGCATCCCTTTAGAAACTCCTACGAGCAGTACTTC.

This clonotype was seen many times. The chain uses TRBV5-1 and TRBJ2-3; TRBD2 agrees at 8 bases. The CDR3 length is 18 residues. Trimming at V came to 1 base and at J to 6 bases, leaving 16 bases not matched to a gene. Germline V lookup: CDR1 SGHRS, CDR2 YFSETQ. The CDR3 sequence is CASSLRPTASGSTDTQYF. In nucleotides, the CDR3 is TGCGCCAGCAGCTTGAGGCCCACGGCCAGCGGGAGTACTGATACGCAGTATTTT.

V is TRBV7-9 and J is TRBJ2-4; TRBD1 is a possible D gene (6 bases). The CDR3 contains 18 residues. Germline V gives CDR1 SEHNR, CDR2 FQNEAQ (reference sequence). The V and J ends lost 5 bases and 0 bases respectively, with 20 bases between them. The CDR3 DNA follows: TGTGCCAGCAGCCAACAGGGTGCGCTTGGGCTAGCCAAAAACATTCAGTACTTC. Its translation: CASSQQGALGLAKNIQYF.

This clonotype has only a few counts. The V call is TRBV29-1, the J call TRBJ2-7, with D possibly matching TRBD1 (6 bases). CDR3 length: 13 residues. V lost 6 bases and J 2 bases, leaving 14 bases between the germline ends. Per the germline V gene, CDR1 is SQVTM and CDR2 is ANQGSEA. The CDR3 protein is CSVQQGGPYEQYF. CDR3 nucleotides: TGCAGCGTCCAACAGGGTGGTCCCTACGAGCAGTACTTC.

This clonotype was recorded a few times. The V call is TRBV12-3 or TRBV12-4, the J call TRBJ2-7; TRBD1 matches at 7 bases. Trimming took 6 bases from V and 7 from J; bases not matched to a gene: 12. The CDR3 loop spans 14 amino acids. The CDR3 loop reads CASSSDRPRGEQYF. The CDR3 nucleotides read TGTGCCAGCAGCTCGGACAGGCCAAGAGGGGAGCAGTACTTC.